A single sample gave rise to the 18 T cell receptor beta chains below, sequenced in a study of breast tumors, draining lymph nodes, adjacent tissues. TCRdb itself ran the multiplex PCR reads through MiXCR, one entry per CDR3 protein. The sample carries approximately 21,000 distinct CDR3 sequences, about 41% recorded once. Source material: breast tumor tissue. These receptors were taken from a female donor with breast cancer. Some clones in this sample may be carry-over from other donors' samples.

This clonotype showed up many times. V gene TRBV5-5 combines with J gene TRBJ2-7; D uncertain. Germline V CDR1 and CDR2: SGHKS, YYEKEE (reference sequence). The CDR3 runs 15 residues. The ends were cut back, 0 bases at V and 3 bases at J, with 13 bases in the middle. This CDR3 reads CASSLVPDWFYEQYF. The CDR3 bases are TGTGCCAGCAGCTTGGTCCCAGACTGGTTCTACGAGCAGTACTTC.

This clonotype was picked up one time. V usage is TRBV24-1 and J usage is TRBJ2-1, with a possible D match to TRBD1 (5 bases). There are 13 residues in the CDR3. Looked up from germline, CDR1 is KGHDR and CDR2 is SFDVKD. V was pared by 5 bases and J by 4 bases, with 8 bases between. CDR3 protein: CATSGQNYNEQFF. CDR3 DNA: TGTGCCACCAGTGGACAGAATTACAATGAGCAGTTCTTC.

The count of this clonotype is one. This chain links TRBV5-5 with TRBJ1-2, with D possibly being TRBD1 (6 bases). The germline V gene has CDR1 SGHKS and CDR2 YYEKEE (reference sequence). The V end was cut by 4 bases, the J end by 7 bases, with 14 bases between. The CDR3 runs 13 residues. CDR3 region: CASSLQGAGGYTF. The CDR3, as DNA: TGTGCCAGCAGCCTACAGGGCGCCGGTGGCTACACCTTC.

This clonotype occurred many times. V gene TRBV5-6 combines with J gene TRBJ2-1; tentatively, D is TRBD2 (6 bases). Germline V gene lookup returns CDR1 SGHDT and CDR2 YYEEEE. V was clipped by 0 bases and J by 15 bases, with 13 bases between them. The CDR3 has 12 amino acids. The CDR3 spells CASSLGLGGTFF. CDR3 DNA sequence: TGTGCCAGCAGCTTGGGGCTGGGGGGTACGTTCTTC.

As DNA, the CDR3 is TGCGCCAGCAGTTTCTTAAGGGGCTCGGGGGAAGCTAACTATGGCTACACCTTC. It specifies CASSFLRGSGEANYGYTF. The J gene is TRBJ1-2, the V gene TRBV5-1, with D possibly being TRBD1 (5 bases). Trimming removed 5 bases at V and 0 bases at J, with 23 bases between. CDR3 length: 18 amino acids. The germline CDR1 and CDR2 sequences are SGHRS and YFSETQ.

The chain is built from TRBV20-1 and TRBJ2-7; D might be TRBD1 or TRBD2, each matching 5 bases. The V end lost 1 base, the J end lost 5 bases, and 18 bases lay between the germline ends. The germline V gene encodes CDR1 DFQATT and CDR2 SNEGSKA (reference sequence). The CDR3 runs 15 residues. The CDR3 loop reads CSARASTGLAHEQYF. The CDR3 DNA sequence: TGCAGTGCTAGAGCTTCGACGGGGCTAGCCCACGAGCAGTACTTC.

V is TRBV10-2 and J is TRBJ2-7, with 13 nucleotides matching TRBD2. CDR1 and CDR2 from the germline V gene are WSHSY and SAAADI. The CDR3 spans 16 residues. V shed 2 bases, J shed 2 bases, and the junction held 3 bases outside the gene matches. CDR3 DNA: TGCGCCAGCAGTGAGAGGACTAGCGGGAGTGCCTACGAGCAGTACTTC. Amino acid sequence: CASSERTSGSAYEQYF.

This rearrangement joins TRBV29-1 to TRBJ2-1, with D perhaps TRBD2 (6 bases). The V and J ends lost 7 bases and 6 bases respectively, with 16 bases between them. The CDR3 is 13 residues long. The V gene's germline CDR1 is SQVTM and CDR2 ANQGSEA. Written as DNA, the CDR3 is TGCAGCGGAGGGGAGGTGGAAATCAATGAGCAGTTCTTC. Translated: CSGGEVEINEQFF.

The chain joins TRBV6-1 to TRBJ2-7, with a possible D match to TRBD1 (5 bases). Germline CDR1 MNHNS, CDR2 SASEGT. V was shortened by 7 bases and J by 4 bases, with 11 bases between the two germline ends. The CDR3 is made up of 12 amino acids. CDR3 region: CASNRTPYEQYF. The DNA of the CDR3 is TGTGCCAGCAACAGGACACCGTACGAGCAGTACTTC.

At least ten counts were recorded for this clonotype. The chain recombines TRBV20-1 with TRBJ1-5; TRBD1 agrees at 7 bases. Losses at the gene ends were 1 base for V and 2 bases for J; bases not matched to a gene: 5. The CDR3 runs to 15 residues. CDR1 is DFQATT and CDR2 is SNEGSKA in the germline V gene (reference sequence). The CDR3 DNA sequence: TGCAGTGCTAGAGGAGGGGGCGCAGGCAATCAGCCCCAGCATTTT. Translated: CSARGGGAGNQPQHF.

This clonotype was picked up a small number of times. The chain joins TRBV18 to TRBJ1-2, with a weak D call TRBD1 (6 bases). CDR1 is KGHSH, CDR2 LQKENI, per germline. Trimming shortened V by 6 bases and J by 2 bases, and 16 bases separated the two germline ends. The CDR3 consists of 15 residues. The CDR3 region has the DNA TGTGCCAGCTCCTCCCAGGGAGGACAGAACTATGGCTACACCTTC. It encodes CASSSQGGQNYGYTF.

The sample holds a few counts of this clonotype. One base away lies a much larger clone, so this may be a sequencing read error. V is TRBV20-1 and J is TRBJ1-2, with a tentative D call TRBD1 (5 bases). This CDR3 contains 12 residues. Per the germline V gene, CDR1 is DFQATT and CDR2 is SNEGSKA (reference sequence). CDR3 sequence reads: CSASRQSYGSTF. The DNA for the CDR3 is TGCAGTGCCTCCCGACAGTCCTATGGCTCCACCTTC.

This clonotype was counted many times. The chain employs TRBV20-1 and TRBJ2-7; 7 bases line up with TRBD2. The CDR3 is 16 residues long. V shed 1 base and J 4 bases; nucleotides not matched to a gene: 13. Germline values: CDR1 DFQATT, CDR2 SNEGSKA (reference sequence). CDR3 bases: TGCAGTGCTAGAGGCACAGGAACCCTAGCGGCGTACGAGCAGTACTTC. Protein: CSARGTGTLAAYEQYF.

The chain joins TRBV20-1 to TRBJ2-1; no reliable D call. CDR1 is DFQATT, CDR2 SNEGSKA, per germline (reference sequence). V dropped 2 bases and J dropped 6 bases, with 8 bases sitting between them. This CDR3 comprises 12 residues. CDR3 coding DNA: TGCAGTGCTAGACTAGTGGGCAATGAGCAGTTCTTC. Protein product: CSARLVGNEQFF.

The chain carries TRBV12-3 or TRBV12-4 and TRBJ1-6; D unclear. V was cut by 1 base and J by 8 bases, with 12 bases left in between. The CDR3 consists of 15 residues. The DNA for the CDR3 is TGTGCCAGCAGTTTAGGCGCGGCAGGAGATTCACCCCTCCACTTT. It is translated as CASSLGAAGDSPLHF.

This rearrangement joins TRBV6-2 or TRBV6-3 to TRBJ1-2; 9 bases are a match to TRBD1. Unmatched junction bases numbered 2, after V lost 4 bases and J lost 8 bases. Germline CDR1 reads MNHEY; CDR2 reads SVGEGT. This CDR3 region has 12 residues. The CDR3: CASSFGTGGYTF. CDR3 DNA: TGTGCCAGCAGTTTCGGGACAGGGGGCTACACCTTC.

Here the CDR3 DNA reads TGTGCCAGCAGCGTAATAGCCGGGGAGCTGTTTTTT. Amino acids: CASSVIAGELFF. The V and J genes are TRBV9 and TRBJ2-2; no reliable D call. Trimming cost V 1 base and J 6 bases, with 4 bases left between them. This CDR3 has 12 residues. In germline, CDR1 is SGDLS, CDR2 YYNGEE.

By sample share, this clonotype is large (0.1 to 1%). The chain uses TRBV20-1 and TRBJ2-3; the match to TRBD2 covers 11 bases. V was clipped by 6 bases and J by 5 bases; unmatched bases: 1. Germline-derived CDR1 and CDR2 are DFQATT and SNEGSKA (reference sequence). There are 12 residues in the CDR3. For the CDR3, the DNA is TGCAGTGCAACTAGCGGGGGAGATACGCAGTATTTT. Its translation is CSATSGGDTQYF.